Presented here are 13 T cell receptor beta chains from one specimen sequenced in a study of blood T cell repertoires in COVID-19. Method: immunoSEQ multiplex PCR; TCRdb's copy keeps in-frame clones and lacks some. This table has approximately 300,000 clones, approximately 90% appearing once. Sequences were obtained from peripheral blood. These receptors were taken from a woman between 25 and 40 years old with COVID-19, enrolled during active disease.

V usage is TRBV5-1 and J usage is TRBJ1-4; 8 positions match TRBD1. CDR1 SGHRS and CDR2 YFSETQ come from the germline V gene. CDR3 length equals 15 residues. The V segment lost 0 bases and the J segment 8 bases; nucleotides outside the gene matches: 6. The CDR3 region is CASSLGDRSLEKLFF. The CDR3 DNA is TGCGCCAGCAGCTTGGGGGACAGGAGCCTAGAAAAACTGTTTTTT.

V and J are TRBV11-2 and TRBJ2-4; perhaps TRBD2 as D (6 bases). Trimming took off 4 bases at V and 8 bases at J, with 15 bases between the two ends. The CDR3 consists of 14 residues. The V gene's germline CDR1 is SGHAT and CDR2 FQNNGV. The CDR3 here is CASSYRDSDYIQYF. DNA for the CDR3: TGTGCCAGCAGCTACCGGGACTCCGATTACATTCAGTACTTC.

The rearrangement joins TRBV6-6 to TRBJ2-5; D not certain. This CDR3 has 16 amino acids. Germline V gene data show CDR1 as MNHNY and CDR2 as SVGAGI (reference sequence). Deletions cut 5 bases from V and 5 bases from J, with 21 bases between. The CDR3 here is CASSKTGLQFGETQYF. For the CDR3, the DNA is TGTGCCAGCAGTAAAACCGGCCTCCAATTCGGGGAGACCCAGTACTTC.

This clone was recorded only once. This chain links TRBV19 with TRBJ1-5; tentative D call: TRBD1 (5 bases). With 4 bases removed from V and 1 base from J, the gap between germline ends came to 8 bases. The CDR3 sequence is 14 residues long. CDR1 LNHDA and CDR2 SQIVND come from the germline V gene (reference sequence). The CDR3 DNA is TGTGCCAGTAGTACAGGGTCGAGCAATCAGCCCCAGCATTTT. This codes for CASSTGSSNQPQHF.

The gene calls are TRBV28 and TRBJ1-4; D is unresolved. Germline V gene data show CDR1 as MDHEN and CDR2 as SYDVKM. Trimming removed 7 bases from V and 4 bases from J, with 13 bases in between. The CDR3 runs 14 residues. The CDR3 here is CASTRGGVNEKLFF. CDR3 nucleotide sequence: TGTGCCAGCACCCGGGGTGGTGTTAATGAAAAACTGTTTTTT.

V and J are TRBV19 and TRBJ1-2, with no clear D. CDR1 and CDR2 from the germline V gene are LNHDA and SQIVND (reference sequence). V lost 1 base and J lost 2, with 11 bases in between. CDR3 length: 15 amino acids. CDR3 DNA: TGTGCCAGTAGTATAGGGGGAGGCACCAACTATGGCTACACCTTC. Amino acid sequence: CASSIGGGTNYGYTF.

In DNA form, the CDR3 reads TGTGCCAGCAGTTTGTGGGCGGCGGGAGGTGTCGTTGAGCAGTTCTTC. Its translation: CASSLWAAGGVVEQFF. The V and J genes are TRBV28 and TRBJ2-1; TRBD2 matches at 8 bases. The CDR3 has 16 residues. Trimming removed 3 bases from V and 9 bases from J; junction bases left unmatched: 13. In germline, CDR1 is MDHEN, CDR2 SYDVKM.

This clone came up once. The chain recombines TRBV9 with TRBJ2-5; 10 bases line up with TRBD2. Germline-derived CDR1 and CDR2 are SGDLS and YYNGEE. The CDR3 is 15 amino acids. V shed 4 bases, J shed 2 bases, and the junction held 5 bases outside the gene matches. The CDR3, as DNA: TGTGCCAGCAGCAGTGGACTAGCGGCTCAAGAGACCCAGTACTTC. Protein: CASSSGLAAQETQYF.

The CDR3 is CASSISVGGQETQYF. The CDR3 DNA follows: TGTGCCAGTAGTATTAGTGTGGGAGGACAAGAGACCCAGTACTTC. The chain links TRBV19 to TRBJ2-5; a weak D match, TRBD2 (6 bases). Germline loops: CDR1 LNHDA, CDR2 SQIVND (reference sequence). Trimming shortened V by 3 bases and J by 2 bases, and 13 bases separated the two germline ends. The CDR3 has 15 amino acids.

Turning to this clone: Different DNA sequences within this sample yield the same CDR3. This rearrangement joins TRBV5-1 to TRBJ1-5; 8 nucleotides line up with TRBD1. The V segment lost 0 bases and the J segment 1 base; nucleotides outside the gene matches: 0. Germline V gene data show CDR1 as SGHRS and CDR2 as YFSETQ. The CDR3 sequence is 15 residues long. CDR3 loop: CASSLGQGSNQPQHF. The CDR3 DNA reads TGCGCCAGCAGCTTGGGACAGGGGAGCAATCAGCCCCAGCATTTT.

This chain links TRBV3-1 (or the pseudogene TRBV3-2) with TRBJ2-2; possible D gene TRBD2, 6 bases. Trimming removed 3 bases at V and 4 bases at J, with 9 bases between. The length of the CDR3 is 14 residues. CDR1 is LGHDT and CDR2 is YNNKEL in the germline V gene (reference sequence). In DNA form, the CDR3 reads TGTGCCAGCAGCCAGCGGGGTGGCACCGGGGAGCTGTTTTTT. Protein: CASSQRGGTGELFF.

This sequence joins TRBV30 and TRBJ2-7, with 7 bases aligning to TRBD1. The CDR3 loop spans 13 amino acids. V gave up 4 bases and J gave up 7 bases; unmatched junction bases: 10. The germline gives CDR1 GTSNPN, CDR2 SVGIG (reference sequence). The CDR3 DNA sequence: TGTGCCTGGACCGGGGACAGTTTAGGTGAGCAGTACTTC. This gives the protein CAWTGDSLGEQYF.

This chain uses TRBV18 with TRBJ1-2; D is ambiguous. The V end lost 0 bases, the J end lost 3 bases, and 11 bases lay between the germline ends. This CDR3 is built from 15 residues. Germline assignment: CDR1 KGHSH and CDR2 LQKENI. This CDR3 is CASSPPGGAYYGYTF. Here the CDR3 DNA reads TGTGCCAGCTCACCACCGGGAGGAGCTTACTATGGCTACACCTTC.